This TCR beta chain was captured in a study of human T cells and chemical hapten exposure. Study-wide results and limits: Alopecia affected the donors, so their immune response may differ from healthy people's.

V lost 2 bases, J lost 2 bases, and 7 bases lay in between. The CDR3 sequence is 13 residues long. Germline CDR1 and CDR2: SGDLS and YYNGEE. Time point in this sample: patch test 2, 6 weeks after DPC sensitization. The treatment was: therapeutic diphenylcyclopropenone sensitization with weekly scalp DPC. This clonotype was recorded many times. As yet, its antigen is unknown. TCRdb reprocessed the RACE reads via MiXCR and lists one record per CDR3 protein. The repertoire consists of tens of thousands of distinct CDR3 sequences, with 10% occurring once and the leading ten covering roughly 7%. The rearrangement uses TRBV9 and TRBJ1-2; D uncertain. This clonotype was sampled from a woman aged 50 to 65 with alopecia areata. Some clones in this sample may be carry-over from other donors' samples. The sequenced sample was whole blood, obtained in connection with sensitization to the hapten diphenylcyclopropenone (DPC). The chain's CDR3 is CASSVESNYGYTF. As DNA, the CDR3 is TGTGCCAGCAGCGTCGAATCCAACTATGGCTACACCTTC.